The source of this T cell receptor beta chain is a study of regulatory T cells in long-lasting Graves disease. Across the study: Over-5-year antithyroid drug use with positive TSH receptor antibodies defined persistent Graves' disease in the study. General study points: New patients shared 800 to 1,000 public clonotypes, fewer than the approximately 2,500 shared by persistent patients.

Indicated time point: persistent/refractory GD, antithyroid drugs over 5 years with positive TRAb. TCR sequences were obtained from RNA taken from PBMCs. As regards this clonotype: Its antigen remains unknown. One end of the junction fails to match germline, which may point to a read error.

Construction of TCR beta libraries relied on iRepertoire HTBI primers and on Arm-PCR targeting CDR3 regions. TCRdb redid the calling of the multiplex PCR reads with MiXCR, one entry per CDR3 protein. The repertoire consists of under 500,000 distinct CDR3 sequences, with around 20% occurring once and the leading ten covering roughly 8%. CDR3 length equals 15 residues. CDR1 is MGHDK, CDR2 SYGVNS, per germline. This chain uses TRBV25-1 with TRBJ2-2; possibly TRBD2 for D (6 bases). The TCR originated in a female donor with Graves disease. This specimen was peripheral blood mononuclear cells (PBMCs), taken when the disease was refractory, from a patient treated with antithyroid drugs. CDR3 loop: CASSEYRDGTGGLFF. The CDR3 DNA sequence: TGTGCCAGCAGTGAATACAGGGATGGCACCGGGGGGCTGTTTTTT.